This T cell receptor (beta chain) stems from a study of T cell changes during pregnancy in multiple sclerosis. Using immunoSEQ multiplex PCR, the repertoire was profiled, and TCRdb retains in-frame clones only, with some absent. The sample holds 90,000 to 100,000 clones; approximately 94% are singletons and the top ten take 2% to 2.5%. This clone was observed once. The TCR sequence derives from a female donor with multiple sclerosis, enrolled in a pregnancy study. The sample consisted of peripheral blood, taken in the third trimester of pregnancy.

CDR3 amino acids: CASSQERGPDTQYF. In DNA form, the CDR3 reads TGCGCCAGCAGCCAGGAAAGGGGGCCAGATACGCAGTATTTT. This chain uses TRBV4-3 with TRBJ2-3, with 7 bases fitting TRBD1. CDR1 and CDR2 from the germline V gene are LGHNA and YSLEER. Unmatched junction bases numbered 4, after V lost 3 bases and J lost 4 bases. CDR3 length: 14 amino acids.